In this sample, the clone carrying this TCR beta chain turned up a few times. Its target is unknown. The CDR3 extends over 14 amino acids. Germline CDR1 reads ENHRY; CDR2 reads SYGVKD. V lost 2 bases to trimming and J lost 4 bases; unmatched junction nucleotides: 4. TCRdb processed the reads anew with MiXCR; each CDR3 protein has one entry. The profile shows about 490,000 distinct CDR3 sequences, about 11% of them singletons. The data belong to a study of T cell repertoires in cytomegalovirus infection. Study summary: Public TCR beta signatures provided an indication of both CMV infection and a matching HLA type.

Whole-study findings and limits: HLA-C-restricted CMV-specific TCR beta clonotypes prevailed in the ex vivo response. There were carriers of CMV plus the relevant HLA, and cumulative public TCR beta family frequency identified them.

Sequencing was carried out using PBMCs. The clonotype originates from a human donor in good health (CMV status not recorded). Some clones in this sample may be carry-over from other donors' samples. The rearrangement joins TRBV10-3 to TRBJ2-5; 7 bases map to TRBD1. CDR3 bases: TGTGCCATCAGTGAGAAGACAGGGATAGAGACCCAGTACTTC. Translating gives CAISEKTGIETQYF.